The 30 T cell receptor beta chains below come from one sample, sequenced in a study of blood T cell repertoires in COVID-19. Produced via immunoSEQ multiplex PCR; TCRdb's table is partial and in-frame only. This table holds roughly 250,000 clones, less than 90% found once. Specimen: peripheral blood. Every receptor here comes from a man aged 60-69 years who had recovered from COVID-19.

The chain links TRBV11-3 to TRBJ1-2; TRBD1 aligns across 8 bases. This CDR3 is built from 14 residues. Germline lookup yields CDR1 SGHNT and CDR2 YENEEA. J lost 6 bases, V lost 5 bases, and 8 bases had no gene match. This CDR3 reads CASSIGQGGDGYTF. CDR3 bases: TGTGCCAGCAGCATTGGACAGGGAGGAGATGGCTACACCTTC.

The chain is built from TRBV2 and TRBJ1-1; weak D call: TRBD1 (6 bases). Germline lookup yields CDR1 SNHLY and CDR2 FYNNEI. The CDR3 sequence is 15 residues long. The V and J ends lost 5 bases and 1 base respectively, with 14 bases between them. The CDR3 is CASSNGGAQNTEAFF. DNA for the CDR3: TGTGCCAGCAGTAACGGGGGGGCGCAGAACACTGAAGCTTTCTTT.

This rearrangement joins TRBV7-6 to TRBJ1-2, with 10 bases lining up with TRBD1. The V segment lost 4 bases and the J segment 4 bases; nucleotides outside the gene matches: 9. The CDR3 is 16 amino acids. Germline V gene data show CDR1 as SGHVS and CDR2 as FNYEAQ. In DNA, the CDR3 is TGTGCCAGCAGCTCACACCGGGACAGGGGTACCTATGGCTACACCTTC. Translation gives CASSSHRDRGTYGYTF.

The chain carries TRBV4-1 and TRBJ2-7; TRBD1 agrees at 8 bases. J lost 3 bases, V lost 1 base, and 5 bases had no gene match. In germline, CDR1 is MGHRA, CDR2 YSYEKL. The CDR3 is 15 amino acids. CDR3 sequence reads: CASSQGAGGIYEQYF. The CDR3 nucleotides read TGCGCCAGCAGCCAAGGGGCAGGGGGCATCTACGAGCAGTACTTC.

The gene calls are TRBV27 and TRBJ1-5, with D possibly TRBD1 on 6 matching bases. The length of the CDR3 is 14 residues. Deletions cut 5 bases from V and 5 bases from J, with 13 bases between. The V gene's germline CDR1 is MNHEY and CDR2 SMNVEV (reference sequence). CDR3 sequence: CASSPRTEYQPQHF. DNA of the CDR3: TGTGCCAGCAGTCCAAGGACAGAGTATCAGCCCCAGCATTTT.

V usage is TRBV5-1 and J usage is TRBJ2-1; perhaps TRBD2 as D (6 bases). The CDR3 totals 13 residues. Germline V CDR1 and CDR2: SGHRS, YFSETQ. The V and J ends lost 7 bases and 9 bases respectively, with 17 bases between them. In DNA, the CDR3 is TGCGCCAGCCTGGGGGGATTGGAGGGTGAGCAGTTCTTC. This translates into CASLGGLEGEQFF.

This chain uses TRBV5-1 with TRBJ1-3, with unresolved D. This CDR3 is built from 15 residues. Trimming shortened V by 0 bases and J by 3 bases, and 10 bases separated the two germline ends. The germline CDR1 and CDR2 sequences are SGHRS and YFSETQ. The CDR3 DNA reads as TGCGCCAGCAGCTTGGGGAGGAACTTTGGAAACACCATATATTTT. This translates into CASSLGRNFGNTIYF. Full variable domain (rest looked up from reference TRBV5-1 and TRBJ1-3): KAGVTQTPRYLIKTRGQQVTLSCSPISGHRSVSWYQQTPGQGLQFLFEYFSETQRNKGNFPGRFSGRQFSNSRSEMNVSTLELGDSALYLCASSLGRNFGNTIYFGEGSWLTVV.

The CDR3 DNA is TGTGCCAGCAGCCAAGTCAGGGGGCTCGGAAACACCATATATTTT. This sequence encodes CASSQVRGLGNTIYF. This chain links TRBV3-1 (or the pseudogene TRBV3-2) with TRBJ1-3; 8 nucleotides align to TRBD1. V trimming: 1 base; J trimming: 4 bases; junction bases outside the gene matches: 3. The CDR3 consists of 15 residues. Germline CDR1 LGHDT, CDR2 YNNKEL (reference sequence).

The chain carries TRBV27 and TRBJ2-4, with 7 positions matching TRBD2. The CDR3 runs 18 residues. Germline values: CDR1 MNHEY, CDR2 SMNVEV (reference sequence). V was pared by 4 bases and J by 1 base, with 13 bases of the junction left unmatched. The CDR3 sequence: CASSSKTTAAGAKNIQYF. The CDR3, as DNA: TGTGCCAGCAGTTCAAAAACGACCGCAGCGGGGGCCAAAAACATTCAGTACTTC.

The V gene is TRBV4-2, the J gene TRBJ1-6, with D perhaps TRBD1 (5 bases). The CDR3 has 18 amino acids. Germline V gene data show CDR1 as LGHNA and CDR2 as YNFKEQ. Trimming took off 1 base at V and 0 bases at J, with 13 bases between the two ends. CDR3 bases: TGTGCCAGCAGCCAAGTCTCAGGGACTAGCTCCTATAATTCACCCCTCCACTTT. Amino acid sequence: CASSQVSGTSSYNSPLHF.

The J gene is TRBJ2-7, the V gene TRBV7-2; 7 bases align to TRBD1. Germline V CDR1 and CDR2: SGHTA, FQGNSA. The CDR3 covers 15 residues. V lost 3 bases, J lost 2 bases, and 7 bases stayed unmatched. CDR3 residues: CASSFRGQIPYEQYF. The CDR3, as DNA: TGTGCCAGCAGCTTTCGGGGACAGATACCCTACGAGCAGTACTTC. Combining the CDR3 with reference TRBV7-2 and TRBJ2-7 gives the whole variable domain GAGVSQSPSNKVTEKGKDVELRCDPISGHTALYWYRQSLGQGLEFLIYFQGNSAPDKSGLPSDRFSAERTGGSVSTLTIQRTQQEDSAVYLCASSFRGQIPYEQYFGPGTRLTVT.

The sample holds one count of this clone. DNA for the CDR3: TGCGCCAGCAGCTTGGTAGGACAGCCCTACGAGCAGTACTTC. Protein product: CASSLVGQPYEQYF. The rearrangement uses TRBV5-1 and TRBJ2-7, with D possibly being TRBD1 (6 bases). Trimming took 0 bases from V and 2 from J, leaving 9 bases between them. Germline V lookup: CDR1 SGHRS, CDR2 YFSETQ. This CDR3 spans 14 amino acids.

The chain carries TRBV5-4 and TRBJ1-1; D gene ambiguous. CDR1 is SGHNT, CDR2 YYREEE, per germline (reference sequence). V was cut by 0 bases and J by 5 bases, with 8 bases left in between. The CDR3 covers 13 residues. CDR3 sequence (DNA): TGTGCCAGCAGCTTGGAAGAGTTTACTGAAGCTTTCTTT. Translated: CASSLEEFTEAFF.

The J gene is TRBJ1-3, the V gene TRBV5-4, with D possibly being TRBD1 (6 bases). This CDR3 is 17 amino acids long. V dropped 1 base and J dropped 0 bases, with 14 bases sitting between them. Germline values: CDR1 SGHNT, CDR2 YYREEE (reference sequence). DNA for the CDR3: TGTGCCAGCAGCTTGTGGCGCGGGGGCAGCTCTGGAAACACCATATATTTT. Protein: CASSLWRGGSSGNTIYF.

The rearrangement joins TRBV4-1 to TRBJ2-7; 9 bases align to TRBD2. The CDR3 is 19 amino acids. Germline lookup yields CDR1 MGHRA and CDR2 YSYEKL. V was clipped by 6 bases and J by 0 bases; unmatched bases: 18. Here the CDR3 reads CASSQRSSWASGNSYEQYF. The CDR3 DNA sequence: TGCGCCAGCAGTCAAAGGTCCTCGTGGGCTAGCGGGAACTCCTACGAGCAGTACTTC.

The chain combines TRBV27 with TRBJ1-5, with D perhaps TRBD1 (6 bases). CDR3 length: 13 residues. From germline, CDR1 is MNHEY and CDR2 SMNVEV (reference sequence). Trimming cost V 6 bases and J 7 bases, with 13 bases left between them. CDR3 protein: CASRPQGGQPQHF. CDR3 coding DNA: TGTGCCAGCAGACCACAGGGAGGGCAGCCCCAGCATTTT.

The CDR3: CASSPSGAQETQYF. The CDR3 DNA reads as TGTGCCAGCTCACCCTCAGGGGCCCAAGAGACCCAGTACTTC. The rearrangement joins TRBV18 to TRBJ2-5; D is possibly TRBD1 (6 bases). The CDR3 is 14 amino acids. Germline CDR1 and CDR2: KGHSH and LQKENI. Trimming cost V 3 bases and J 1 base, with 9 bases left between them.

The J gene is TRBJ1-4, the V gene TRBV4-2; possible D gene TRBD1, 6 bases. This CDR3 has 17 amino acids. V gave up 4 bases and J gave up 4 bases, with 19 bases separating them. CDR1 and CDR2 (germline): LGHNA, YNFKEQ. CDR3 protein: CASSPLEGGPDNEKLFF. Here the CDR3 DNA reads TGTGCCAGCAGCCCCCTGGAGGGGGGGCCGGATAATGAAAAACTGTTTTTT.

The rearrangement uses TRBV5-4 and TRBJ2-5; 8 nucleotides agree with TRBD2. This CDR3 is built from 15 residues. Trimming at V came to 5 bases and at J to 5 bases, leaving 11 bases not matched to a gene. CDR1 and CDR2 (germline): SGHNT, YYREEE (reference sequence). The CDR3 loop reads CASRPTGGARETQYF. DNA of the CDR3: TGTGCCAGCAGACCGACCGGGGGGGCGAGGGAGACCCAGTACTTC. Full variable domain (rest looked up from reference TRBV5-4 and TRBJ2-5): ETGVTQSPTHLIKTRGQQVTLRCSSQSGHNTVSWYQQALGQGPQFIFQYYREEENGRGNFPPRFSGLQFPNYSSELNVNALELDDSALYLCASRPTGGARETQYFGPGTRLLVL.

The J gene is TRBJ2-5, the V gene TRBV4-1, with TRBD2 matching 11 bases. Germline V gene lookup returns CDR1 MGHRA and CDR2 YSYEKL. V was pared by 6 bases and J by 5 bases, with 5 bases of the junction left unmatched. The CDR3 extends over 14 amino acids. CDR3 protein: CASSSGGVGETQYF. CDR3 bases: TGCGCCAGCAGTAGCGGGGGGGTGGGTGAGACCCAGTACTTC.

The CDR3: CASSQINRGPDLNQPQHF. The CDR3 nucleotides read TGTGCCAGCAGCCAAATAAACAGGGGGCCGGACCTAAATCAGCCCCAGCATTTT. The rearrangement joins TRBV4-2 to TRBJ1-5, with 9 bases fitting TRBD1. This CDR3 has 18 residues. Unmatched junction bases numbered 12, after V lost 2 bases and J lost 4 bases. Germline CDR1 reads LGHNA; CDR2 reads YNFKEQ.

V and J are TRBV12-3 or TRBV12-4 and TRBJ1-1, with D unresolved. This CDR3 has 13 amino acids. The germline V and J ends were trimmed by 7 bases and 4 bases, with 13 bases remaining between them. The CDR3 is CASTSLRSTEAFF. The CDR3 DNA follows: TGTGCCAGCACCTCCCTACGGAGCACTGAAGCTTTCTTT.

The V and J genes are TRBV3-1 (or the pseudogene TRBV3-2) and TRBJ1-5; TRBD1 matches 7 bases. The V segment lost 1 base and the J segment 5 bases; nucleotides outside the gene matches: 8. The CDR3 runs 16 residues. CDR1 LGHDT and CDR2 YNNKEL come from the germline V gene (reference sequence). The CDR3 spells CASSQGDRGKHQPQHF. The DNA for the CDR3 is TGTGCCAGCAGCCAAGGGGACAGAGGGAAGCATCAGCCCCAGCATTTT.

This clone appeared once. The chain joins TRBV7-8 to TRBJ2-1; D is possibly TRBD1 (6 bases). The CDR3 is 15 residues long. CDR1 and CDR2 from the germline V gene are SGHVS and FQNEAQ. Trimming removed 1 base from V and 2 bases from J, with 9 bases in between. The CDR3 DNA reads as TGTGCCAGCAGCTTAGAGGGGACAACCTACAATGAGCAGTTCTTC. This codes for CASSLEGTTYNEQFF.

The J gene is TRBJ1-5, the V gene TRBV7-9, with TRBD1 matching over 11 bases. Germline assignment: CDR1 SEHNR and CDR2 FQNEAQ (reference sequence). The CDR3 has 15 residues. Trimming took 3 bases from V and 6 from J; bases not matched to a gene: 4. The CDR3, as DNA: TGTGCCAGCAGCTTCTGGGGACAGGGGGTTCAGCCCCAGCATTTT. This sequence encodes CASSFWGQGVQPQHF.

The chain carries TRBV6-5 and TRBJ1-5, with 9 bases aligning to TRBD1. V was clipped by 5 bases and J by 6 bases; unmatched bases: 5. Germline V lookup: CDR1 MNHEY, CDR2 SVGAGI. CDR3 length: 14 amino acids. CDR3 bases: TGTGCCAGCAGTACCAGACAGGGGGTTCAGCCCCAGCATTTT. Its protein product is CASSTRQGVQPQHF.

This clone was recorded once. The chain couples TRBV25-1 to TRBJ2-7, with 8 bases that match TRBD1. Germline CDR1 is MGHDK and CDR2 is SYGVNS. The ends lost 8 bases at V and 5 bases at J; junction bases unmatched: 8. The CDR3 loop spans 13 amino acids. The CDR3 loop reads CASAKTGAHEQYF. The CDR3 bases are TGTGCCAGCGCAAAGACAGGGGCCCACGAGCAGTACTTC.

The V and J genes are TRBV6-2 or TRBV6-3 and TRBJ1-1; D ambiguous. From germline, CDR1 is MNHEY and CDR2 SVGEGT. Trimming took off 2 bases at V and 2 bases at J, with 9 bases between the two ends. CDR3 length: 14 residues. The CDR3 sequence is CASSYRVGNTEAFF. The CDR3, as DNA: TGTGCCAGCAGTTACCGGGTCGGTAACACTGAAGCTTTCTTT.

This clone has a single count. This rearrangement joins TRBV7-2 to TRBJ2-1; 8 bases line up with TRBD2. Trimming cost V 5 bases and J 0 bases; bases outside gene matches: 3. Germline CDR1 and CDR2: SGHTA and FQGNSA. The CDR3 sequence is 15 residues long. CDR3 DNA sequence: TGTGCCAGCAGCATTACTAGCGGCTCCTACAATGAGCAGTTCTTC. Translating gives CASSITSGSYNEQFF.

This chain links TRBV7-3 with TRBJ2-1; perhaps TRBD1 as D (6 bases). V dropped 8 bases and J dropped 3 bases, with 17 bases sitting between them. The germline V gene has CDR1 SGHTA and CDR2 FQGTGA. The CDR3 runs to 15 residues. In DNA form, the CDR3 reads TGTGCCAGCTCGTTTTTTGGGGGCCTCTACAATGAGCAGTTCTTC. Its translation: CASSFFGGLYNEQFF.